This is a list of T cell receptor beta chains from one sample in a study of cytomegalovirus exposure and HLA in healthy donors. The assay was immunoSEQ multiplex PCR, and TCRdb's table has in-frame clones only and misses some. Its table lists 100,000 to 150,000 clones. Sequenced input: PBMCs. These TCRs come from a woman aged 40 to 50 in good health and CMV-seronegative. The CDR3 runs from the conserved cysteine through the conserved F or W. D genes are given only for firm matches.

CDR3aa	v_gene	d_gene
CASSQGTGFSRTDTQYF	TRBV14	TRBD1
CASSQEGTGKNQPQHF	TRBV4-3	TRBD1
CASSQPGGKGYTF	TRBV6-5	TRBD1
CASSLTWTSTDTQYF	TRBV6-1	.
CASGRVQGAYGYTF	TRBV6-1	TRBD1
CASSGTGTHQPEAFF	TRBV18	TRBD1
CASSPGPWETQYF	TRBV11-2	.
CASSPTYSYGYTF	TRBV4-3	.
CASSIGGQGNSPLHF	TRBV28	TRBD1
CASSLSGRGWTEAFF	TRBV7-6	TRBD1
CASSSGQPSGNTIYF	TRBV6-1	TRBD1
CASSLAVSNYGYTF	TRBV11-2	.
CASSLDQGREGGYTF	TRBV11-2	.
CASSAQGTDNEQFF	TRBV2	.
CASSSGSYNEQFF	TRBV7-6	.
CASSIQAGQGIQETQYF	TRBV19	TRBD1
CASTKTSGGNTIYF	TRBV5-6	.